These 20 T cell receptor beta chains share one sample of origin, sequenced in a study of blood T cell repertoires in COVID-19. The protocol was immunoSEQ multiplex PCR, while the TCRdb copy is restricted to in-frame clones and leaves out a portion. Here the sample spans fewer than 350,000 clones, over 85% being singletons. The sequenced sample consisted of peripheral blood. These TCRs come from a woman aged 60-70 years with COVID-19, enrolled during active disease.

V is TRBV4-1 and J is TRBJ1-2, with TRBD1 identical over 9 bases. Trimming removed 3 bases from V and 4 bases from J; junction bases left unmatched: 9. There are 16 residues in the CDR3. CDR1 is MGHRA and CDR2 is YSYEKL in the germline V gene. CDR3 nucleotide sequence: TGCGCCAGCAGCCATGACCGGGACAGGGATACCTATGGCTACACCTTC. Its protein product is CASSHDRDRDTYGYTF.

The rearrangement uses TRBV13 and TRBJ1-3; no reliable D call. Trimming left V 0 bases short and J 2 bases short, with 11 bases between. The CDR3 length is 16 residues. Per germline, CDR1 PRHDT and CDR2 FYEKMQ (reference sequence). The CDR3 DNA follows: TGTGCCAGCAGCTTAGGCCCGGGGTCTGCTGGAAACACCATATATTTT. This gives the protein CASSLGPGSAGNTIYF.

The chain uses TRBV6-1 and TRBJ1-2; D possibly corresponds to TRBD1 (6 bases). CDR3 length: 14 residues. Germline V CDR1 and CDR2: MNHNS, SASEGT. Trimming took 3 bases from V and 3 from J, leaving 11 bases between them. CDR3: CASSEGRGHYGYTF. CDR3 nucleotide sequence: TGTGCCAGCAGTGAGGGCAGGGGCCACTATGGCTACACCTTC.

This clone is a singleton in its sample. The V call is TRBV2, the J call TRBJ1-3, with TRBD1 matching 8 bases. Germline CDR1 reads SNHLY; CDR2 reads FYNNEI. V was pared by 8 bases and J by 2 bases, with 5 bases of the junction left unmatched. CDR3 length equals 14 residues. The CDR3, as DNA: TGTGCCAGCGCTATGACAGGGGCTGGAAACACCATATATTTT. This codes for CASAMTGAGNTIYF.

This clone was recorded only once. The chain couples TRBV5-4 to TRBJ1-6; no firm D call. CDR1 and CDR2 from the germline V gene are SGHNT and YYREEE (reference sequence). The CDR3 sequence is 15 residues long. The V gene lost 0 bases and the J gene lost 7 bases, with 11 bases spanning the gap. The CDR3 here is CASSLAGVMNSPLHF. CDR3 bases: TGTGCCAGCAGCTTGGCCGGGGTCATGAATTCACCCCTCCACTTT. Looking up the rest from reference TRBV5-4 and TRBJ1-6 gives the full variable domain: ETGVTQSPTHLIKTRGQQVTLRCSSQSGHNTVSWYQQALGQGPQFIFQYYREEENGRGNFPPRFSGLQFPNYSSELNVNALELDDSALYLCASSLAGVMNSPLHFGNGTRLTVT.

For the CDR3, the DNA is TGCAGCGTTAACGTCGGGGGAGAAGGCTATGGCTACACCTTC. This sequence encodes CSVNVGGEGYGYTF. The chain combines TRBV29-1 with TRBJ1-2; weak D call: TRBD1 (5 bases). The CDR3 length is 14 residues. Trimming took 5 bases from V and 4 from J, leaving 17 bases between them. Germline V gene data show CDR1 as SQVTM and CDR2 as ANQGSEA.

The CDR3 region is CASSITGQGAGGYTF. For the CDR3, the DNA is TGTGCCAGTAGTATAACAGGGCAGGGGGCAGGTGGCTACACCTTC. V is TRBV19 and J is TRBJ1-2; 8 bases are a match to TRBD1. The CDR3 runs 15 residues. Trimming took 2 bases from V and 7 from J; bases not matched to a gene: 9. CDR1 is LNHDA and CDR2 is SQIVND in the germline V gene (reference sequence).

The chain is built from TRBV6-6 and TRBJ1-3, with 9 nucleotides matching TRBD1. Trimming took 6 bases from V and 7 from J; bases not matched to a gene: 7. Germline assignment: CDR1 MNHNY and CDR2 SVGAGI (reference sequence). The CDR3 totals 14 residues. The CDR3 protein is CASRESGTGNTIYF. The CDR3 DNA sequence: TGTGCCAGCAGGGAGTCAGGGACAGGGAACACCATATATTTT.

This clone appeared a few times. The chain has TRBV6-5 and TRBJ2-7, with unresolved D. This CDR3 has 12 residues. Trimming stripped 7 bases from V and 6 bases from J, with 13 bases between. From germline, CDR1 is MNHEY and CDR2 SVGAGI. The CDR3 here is CASNPRVGEQYF. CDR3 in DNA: TGTGCCAGCAACCCCCGGGTAGGCGAGCAGTACTTC.

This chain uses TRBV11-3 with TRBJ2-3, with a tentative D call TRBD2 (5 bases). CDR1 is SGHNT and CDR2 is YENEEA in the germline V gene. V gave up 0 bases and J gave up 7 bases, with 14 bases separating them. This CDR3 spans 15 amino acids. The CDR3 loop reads CASSLEGGPGYTQYF. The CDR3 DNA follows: TGTGCCAGCAGCTTAGAGGGCGGGCCGGGGTATACGCAGTATTTT.

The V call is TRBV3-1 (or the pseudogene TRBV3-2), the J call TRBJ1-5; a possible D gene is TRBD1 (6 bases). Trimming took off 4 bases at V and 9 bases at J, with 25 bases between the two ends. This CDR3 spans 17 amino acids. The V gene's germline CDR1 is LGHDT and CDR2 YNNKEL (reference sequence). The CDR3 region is CASSLSGASLDGAPQHF. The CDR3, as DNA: TGTGCCAGCAGCCTCTCAGGGGCCTCCTTAGATGGGGCGCCCCAGCATTTT.

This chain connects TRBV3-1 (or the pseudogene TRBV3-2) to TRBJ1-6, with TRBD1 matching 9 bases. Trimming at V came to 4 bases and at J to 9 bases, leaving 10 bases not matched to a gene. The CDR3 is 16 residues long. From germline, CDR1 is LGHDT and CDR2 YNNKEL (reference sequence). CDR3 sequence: CASSRVGTGTGSPLHF. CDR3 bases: TGTGCCAGCAGCCGCGTCGGGACAGGGACCGGTTCACCCCTCCACTTT.

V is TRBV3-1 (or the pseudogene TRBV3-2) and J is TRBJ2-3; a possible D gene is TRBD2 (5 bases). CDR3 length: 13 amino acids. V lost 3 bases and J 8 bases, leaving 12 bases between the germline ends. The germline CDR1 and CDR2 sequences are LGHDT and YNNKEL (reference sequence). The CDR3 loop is CASSQRESVTQYF. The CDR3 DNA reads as TGTGCCAGCAGCCAGAGGGAAAGCGTTACGCAGTATTTT.

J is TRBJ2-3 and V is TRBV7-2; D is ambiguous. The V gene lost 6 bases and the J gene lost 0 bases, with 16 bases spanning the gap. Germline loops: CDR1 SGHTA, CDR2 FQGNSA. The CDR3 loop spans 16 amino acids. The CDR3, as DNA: TGTGCCAGCAGTTCCGCTTGGGCCGTTAGCACAGATACGCAGTATTTT. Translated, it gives CASSSAWAVSTDTQYF.

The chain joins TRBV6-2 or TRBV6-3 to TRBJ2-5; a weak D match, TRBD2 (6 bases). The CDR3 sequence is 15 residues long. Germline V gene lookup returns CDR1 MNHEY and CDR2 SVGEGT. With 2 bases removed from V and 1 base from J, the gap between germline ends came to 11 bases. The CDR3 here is CASSYGRGLQETQYF. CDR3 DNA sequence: TGTGCCAGCAGTTACGGGCGGGGACTCCAAGAGACCCAGTACTTC.

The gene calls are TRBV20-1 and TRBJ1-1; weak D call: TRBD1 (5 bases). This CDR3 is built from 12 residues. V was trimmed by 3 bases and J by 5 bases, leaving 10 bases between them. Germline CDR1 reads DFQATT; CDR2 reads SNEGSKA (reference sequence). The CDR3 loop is CSASRGGTEAFF. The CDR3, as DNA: TGCAGTGCTAGTAGGGGTGGGACTGAAGCTTTCTTT.

The CDR3 bases are TGTGCCAGCAGTTCTAGCGGGGGGTGGGACACCGGGGAGCTGTTTTTT. Protein sequence: CASSSSGGWDTGELFF. The chain recombines TRBV6-5 with TRBJ2-2, with 11 bases identical to TRBD2. Looked up from germline, CDR1 is MNHEY and CDR2 is SVGAGI. Trimming removed 4 bases from V and 3 bases from J; junction bases left unmatched: 4. This CDR3 has 16 amino acids.

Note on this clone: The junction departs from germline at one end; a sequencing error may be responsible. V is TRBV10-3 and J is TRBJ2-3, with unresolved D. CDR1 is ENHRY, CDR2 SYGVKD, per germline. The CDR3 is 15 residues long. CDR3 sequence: CAISDAVGLTNTQYF. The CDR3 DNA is TGTGCCATCAGTGACGCGGTGGGTCTCACAAATACGCAGTATTTT.

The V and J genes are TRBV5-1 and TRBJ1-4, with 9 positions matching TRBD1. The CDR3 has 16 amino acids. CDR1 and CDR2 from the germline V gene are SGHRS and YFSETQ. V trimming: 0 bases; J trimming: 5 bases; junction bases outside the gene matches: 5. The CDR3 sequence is CASSLVTGGLNEKLFF. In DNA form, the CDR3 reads TGCGCCAGCAGCTTGGTGACAGGGGGTCTGAATGAAAAACTGTTTTTT.

Here the CDR3 reads CASSYLGGYGYTF. In DNA, the CDR3 is TGTGCCAGCAGTTACCTGGGGGGCTATGGCTACACCTTC. V is TRBV6-2 or TRBV6-3 and J is TRBJ1-2; D is perhaps TRBD1 (5 bases). Trimming took 2 bases from V and 4 from J, leaving 8 bases between them. CDR1 and CDR2 from the germline V gene are MNHEY and SVGEGT. The CDR3 has 13 amino acids.